The 9 T cell receptor beta chains below were found in one sample sequenced in a study of T cell changes during pregnancy in multiple sclerosis. Assay: immunoSEQ multiplex PCR; the TCRdb copy retains only in-frame clones and omits some. The table shows fewer than 50,000 clones, with 90% to 95% occurring only once. Sample: CD8+ T cells from peripheral blood mononuclear cells, taken in the first trimester of pregnancy. The receptors come from a female donor with multiple sclerosis, enrolled in a pregnancy study.

The chain employs TRBV11-3 and TRBJ2-7; 7 nucleotides line up with TRBD1. The trim removed 4 bases at V and 0 bases at J, leaving 3 bases unmatched. CDR3 length: 14 residues. The germline gives CDR1 SGHNT, CDR2 YENEEA. CDR3 DNA sequence: TGTGCCAGCAGCTCCAGGGGGAGCTCCTACGAGCAGTACTTC. Residues: CASSSRGSSYEQYF.

J is TRBJ2-7 and V is TRBV9; 10 nucleotides agree with TRBD1. Germline V gene lookup returns CDR1 SGDLS and CDR2 YYNGEE. The CDR3 is 16 amino acids. After removal of 4 bases from V and 4 bases from J, the junction contained 11 bases not matched to a gene. The CDR3 loop reads CASSPTPTGGAYEQYF. CDR3 coding DNA: TGTGCCAGCAGCCCGACCCCGACAGGGGGCGCATACGAGCAGTACTTC.

The gene calls are TRBV4-1 and TRBJ1-4; D might be TRBD1 (6 bases). The CDR3 covers 15 residues. Trimming removed 2 bases from V and 7 bases from J, with 14 bases in between. Germline values: CDR1 MGHRA, CDR2 YSYEKL. The CDR3 bases are TGCGCCAGCAGCCAAATTATTGGGGGCGGTGAAAAACTGTTTTTT. The encoded protein is CASSQIIGGGEKLFF.

This clone was counted only a few times. V and J are TRBV30 and TRBJ2-1; tentatively, D is TRBD1 (6 bases). V dropped 1 base and J dropped 5 bases, with 6 bases sitting between them. Germline loops: CDR1 GTSNPN, CDR2 SVGIG (reference sequence). The length of the CDR3 is 12 residues. The CDR3 DNA reads as TGTGCCTGGAGTGAGGGGGACAATGAGCAGTTCTTC. Translation: CAWSEGDNEQFF.

The CDR3 DNA reads TGTGCCCCCCTCTACGAGCAGTACTTC. Protein: CAPLYEQYF. The rearrangement links TRBV9 to TRBJ2-7; D ambiguous. With 10 bases removed from V and 3 bases from J, the gap between germline ends came to 5 bases. The CDR3 spans 9 residues. Germline V gene lookup returns CDR1 SGDLS and CDR2 YYNGEE.

This chain connects TRBV19 to TRBJ1-6; D gene ambiguous. This CDR3 spans 16 amino acids. V lost 7 bases and J 0 bases, leaving 13 bases between the germline ends. Germline V gives CDR1 LNHDA, CDR2 SQIVND (reference sequence). The CDR3 reads CASTGSGSSYNSPLHF. The DNA for the CDR3 is TGTGCCAGTACCGGATCGGGGAGCTCCTATAATTCACCCCTCCACTTT.

This chain uses TRBV25-1 with TRBJ2-7, with 14 bases fitting TRBD2. The ends lost 3 bases at V and 13 bases at J; junction bases unmatched: 8. There are 14 residues in the CDR3. Per germline, CDR1 MGHDK and CDR2 SYGVNS. The CDR3 reads CASSDPGTSGSQYF. The DNA for the CDR3 is TGTGCCAGCAGTGACCCCGGGACTAGCGGGAGTCAATACTTC.

The gene calls are TRBV27 and TRBJ1-5; TRBD1 matches at 7 bases. This CDR3 comprises 16 residues. J gave up 5 bases and V 5 bases, and 12 bases lay outside the gene matches. Germline V gene sequence: CDR1 MNHEY, CDR2 SMNVEV (reference sequence). The CDR3 protein is CASSIRDSQLHQPQHF. DNA of the CDR3: TGTGCCAGCAGTATCCGGGACAGCCAGTTGCATCAGCCCCAGCATTTT.

The rearrangement uses TRBV6-5 and TRBJ2-7; D is unclear. V was shortened by 5 bases and J by 4 bases, with 12 bases between the two germline ends. The CDR3 is 13 amino acids. Germline V gene sequence: CDR1 MNHEY, CDR2 SVGAGI. The CDR3 protein is CASSGLPGYEQYF. CDR3 nucleotide sequence: TGTGCCAGCAGTGGCCTGCCGGGTTACGAGCAGTACTTC.